This T cell receptor beta chain was observed in a study of CD8 T cells in ankylosing spondylitis. The study's findings and limits: Roughly eight highly homologous variants made up a TCR beta motif that seemed to typify ankylosing spondylitis blood. Reportedly, disease-linked clones are significantly enriched in ankylosing spondylitis patients' matched synovial fluid.

Germline V gene lookup returns CDR1 SNHLY and CDR2 FYNNEI. The CDR3 consists of 12 residues. V lost 6 bases, J lost 5 bases, and 11 bases lay in between. With regard to this clonotype: What it recognizes is unknown.

A quantitative 5'-RACE method, one with molecular barcodes, was used to make TCR beta libraries. TCRdb reprocessed the 5' RACE reads with MiXCR, giving one entry per CDR3 protein. The sample lists about 480,000 distinct CDR3 sequences; 17% were seen once. This receptor was taken from a male donor with ankylosing spondylitis. The chain carries TRBV2 and TRBJ2-7; weak D call: TRBD1 (6 bases). Sequences were obtained from blood, either unsorted or a sorted T cell fraction (not recorded which). In nucleotides, the CDR3 is TGTGCCAGCAGAACAGGGAAAAACGAGCAGTACTTC. It translates to CASRTGKNEQYF. Complete variable domain (other parts from reference TRBV2 and TRBJ2-7): EPEVTQTPSHQVTQMGQEVILRCVPISNHLYFYWYRQILGQKVEFLVSFYNNEISEKSEIFDDQFSVERPDGSNFTLKIRSTKLEDSAMYFCASRTGKNEQYFGPGTRLTVT.